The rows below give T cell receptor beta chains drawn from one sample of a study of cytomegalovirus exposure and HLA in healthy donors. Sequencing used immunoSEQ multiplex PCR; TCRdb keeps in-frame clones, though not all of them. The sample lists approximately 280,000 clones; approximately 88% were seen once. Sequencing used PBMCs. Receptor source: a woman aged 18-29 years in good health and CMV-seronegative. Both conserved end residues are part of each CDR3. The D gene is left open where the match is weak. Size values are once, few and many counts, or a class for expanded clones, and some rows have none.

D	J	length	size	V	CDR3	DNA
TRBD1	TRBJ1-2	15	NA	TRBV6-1	CASSAGTGISSGYTF	TGTGCCAGCAGTGCGGGGACAGGGATTTCGTCTGGCTACACCTTC
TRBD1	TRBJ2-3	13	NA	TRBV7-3	CASSTGQADTQYF	TGTGCCAGCAGCACCGGACAGGCCGATACGCAGTATTTT
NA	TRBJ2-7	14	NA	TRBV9	CASSLSSSPYEQYF	TGTGCCAGCAGCCTCTCCTCCTCTCCCTACGAGCAGTACTTC
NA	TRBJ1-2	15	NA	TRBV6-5	CASSPEGGANYGYTF	TGTGCCAGCAGTCCCGAAGGGGGAGCTAACTATGGCTACACCTTC
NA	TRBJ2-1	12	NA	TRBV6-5	CASSRGYNEQFF	TGTGCCAGCAGTAGGGGATACAATGAGCAGTTCTTC
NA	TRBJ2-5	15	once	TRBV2	CASSAGGVSQETQYF	TGTGCCAGCAGTGCAGGAGGGGTAAGCCAAGAGACCCAGTACTTC
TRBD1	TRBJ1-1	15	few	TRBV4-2	CASSQVRTGTTEAFF	TGTGCCAGCAGCCAAGTCAGGACAGGGACCACTGAAGCTTTCTTT
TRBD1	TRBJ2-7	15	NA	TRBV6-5	CASSSAGQGGNEQYF	TGTGCCAGCAGCTCCGCGGGACAGGGGGGGAACGAGCAGTACTTC
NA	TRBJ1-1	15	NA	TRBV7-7	CASTSRPGSGTEAFF	TGTGCTAGCACCTCCCGCCCGGGTTCGGGCACTGAAGCTTTCTTT
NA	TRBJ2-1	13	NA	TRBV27	CASSLSQVGEEFF	TGTGCCAGCAGTTTATCACAAGTCGGGGAGGAGTTCTTC
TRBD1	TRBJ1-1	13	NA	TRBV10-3	CAIRLTGGSEAFF	TGTGCCATCAGGTTGACAGGGGGCTCTGAAGCTTTCTTT
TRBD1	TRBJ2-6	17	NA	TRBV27	CASSRTGTSSGANVLTF	TGTGCCAGCAGTCGGACAGGGACGAGCTCTGGGGCCAACGTCCTGACTTTC
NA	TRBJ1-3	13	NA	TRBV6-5	CASSYGEFDTIYF	TGTGCCAGCAGTTACGGAGAGTTCGACACCATATATTTT
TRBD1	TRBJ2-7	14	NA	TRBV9	CASSDRDRGVEQYF	TGTGCCAGCAGCGACCGGGACAGGGGCGTCGAGCAGTACTTC
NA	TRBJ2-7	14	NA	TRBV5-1	CASSLLWGVYEQYF	TGCGCCAGCAGCTTGTTGTGGGGGGTCTACGAGCAGTACTTC
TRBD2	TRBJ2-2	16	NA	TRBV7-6	CASSLETSGYTGELFF	TGTGCCAGCAGCTTAGAGACTAGCGGATACACCGGGGAGCTGTTTTTT
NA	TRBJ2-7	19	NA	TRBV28	CASSLLVEVGRGISYEQYF	TGTGCCAGCAGTTTATTAGTGGAAGTAGGCAGGGGTATTTCCTACGAGCAGTACTTC
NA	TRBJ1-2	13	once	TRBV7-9	CASSLGAGYGYTF	TGTGCCAGCAGCTTAGGGGCAGGGTATGGCTACACCTTC
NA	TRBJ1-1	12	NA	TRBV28	CASIGVNTEAFF	TGTGCCAGCATCGGAGTGAACACTGAAGCTTTCTTT
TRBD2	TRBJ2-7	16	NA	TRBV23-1	CASSRIRRLAGDEQYF	TGCGCCAGCAGTCGAATTCGAAGACTAGCGGGAGACGAGCAGTACTTC
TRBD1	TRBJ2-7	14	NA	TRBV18	CASSPLDRGNEQYF	TGTGCCAGCTCACCACTCGACAGGGGCAACGAGCAGTACTTC
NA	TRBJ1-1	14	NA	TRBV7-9	CASSLGAENTEAFF	TGTGCCAGCAGCTTAGGGGCAGAAAACACTGAAGCTTTCTTT
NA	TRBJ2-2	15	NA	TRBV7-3	CASSPQARGRGELFF	TGTGCCAGCAGCCCACAAGCCAGGGGACGCGGGGAGCTGTTTTTT
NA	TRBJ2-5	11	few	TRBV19	CASSIGVTQYF	TGTGCCAGTAGTATTGGAGTGACCCAGTACTTC
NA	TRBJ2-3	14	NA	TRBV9	CASSVSQPADTQYF	TGTGCCAGCAGCGTATCCCAACCGGCAGATACGCAGTATTTT
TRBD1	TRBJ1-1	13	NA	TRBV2	CASRDRENTEAFF	TGTGCCAGCCGGGACAGGGAGAACACTGAAGCTTTCTTT
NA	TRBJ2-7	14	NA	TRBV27	CASSFAGITYEQYF	TGTGCCAGCAGTTTTGCAGGGATCACCTACGAGCAGTACTTC